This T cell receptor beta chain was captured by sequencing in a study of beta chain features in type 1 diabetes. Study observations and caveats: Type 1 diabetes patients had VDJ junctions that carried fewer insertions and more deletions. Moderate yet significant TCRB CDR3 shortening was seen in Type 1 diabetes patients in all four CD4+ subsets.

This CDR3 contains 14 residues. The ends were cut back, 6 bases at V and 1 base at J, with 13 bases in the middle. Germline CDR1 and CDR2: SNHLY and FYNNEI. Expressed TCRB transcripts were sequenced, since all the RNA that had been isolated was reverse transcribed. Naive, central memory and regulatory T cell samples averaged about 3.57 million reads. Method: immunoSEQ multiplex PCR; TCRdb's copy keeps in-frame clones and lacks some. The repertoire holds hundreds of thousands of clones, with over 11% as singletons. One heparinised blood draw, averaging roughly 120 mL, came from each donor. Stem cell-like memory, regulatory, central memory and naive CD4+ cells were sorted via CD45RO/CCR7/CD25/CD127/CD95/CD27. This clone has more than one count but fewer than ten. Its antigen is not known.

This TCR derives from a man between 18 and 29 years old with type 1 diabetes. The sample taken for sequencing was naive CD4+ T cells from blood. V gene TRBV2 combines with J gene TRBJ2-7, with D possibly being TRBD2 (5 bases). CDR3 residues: CASRRTLLSYEQYF. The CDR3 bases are TGTGCCAGCAGGCGGACTCTCCTATCCTACGAGCAGTACTTC.